This T cell receptor (beta chain) is from a study of T cell changes during pregnancy in multiple sclerosis. This clone was seen only a few times. Distinct nucleotide sequences in the sample also encode this CDR3. Clones were sequenced by immunoSEQ multiplex PCR, and TCRdb holds only the in-frame ones, with some missing. The sample includes about 28,000 clones, about 93% of them seen just once. The clonotype originates from a female donor with multiple sclerosis, enrolled in a pregnancy study. Sample: CD8+ T cells from peripheral blood mononuclear cells, taken before pregnancy.

The CDR3: CASSLAGGSYEQYF. In DNA form, the CDR3 reads TGCGCCAGCAGCCTGGCCGGAGGCTCCTACGAGCAGTACTTC. This chain uses TRBV5-1 with TRBJ2-7; the D gene is possibly TRBD2 (5 bases). There are 14 residues in the CDR3. The germline gives CDR1 SGHRS, CDR2 YFSETQ. V was shortened by 4 bases and J by 0 bases, with 11 bases between the two germline ends.